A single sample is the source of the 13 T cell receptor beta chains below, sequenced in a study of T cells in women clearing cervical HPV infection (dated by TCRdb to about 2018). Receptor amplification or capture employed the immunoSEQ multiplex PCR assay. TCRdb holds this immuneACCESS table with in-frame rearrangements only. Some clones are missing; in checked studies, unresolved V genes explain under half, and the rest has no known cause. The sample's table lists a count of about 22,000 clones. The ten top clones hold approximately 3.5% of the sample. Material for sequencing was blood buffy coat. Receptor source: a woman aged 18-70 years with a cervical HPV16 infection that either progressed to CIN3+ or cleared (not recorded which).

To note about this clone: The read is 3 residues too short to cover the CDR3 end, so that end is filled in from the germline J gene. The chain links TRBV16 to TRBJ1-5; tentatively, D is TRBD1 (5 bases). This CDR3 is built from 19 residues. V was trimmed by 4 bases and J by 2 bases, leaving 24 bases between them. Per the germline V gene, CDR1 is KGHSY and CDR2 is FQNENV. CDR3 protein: CASSLIGSGETVRNQPQHF. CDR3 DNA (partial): TGTGCCAGCAGCCTAATTGGGTCCGGAGAGACAGTTCGCAATCAGCCC. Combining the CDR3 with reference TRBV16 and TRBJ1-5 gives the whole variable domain GEEVAQTPKHLVRGEGQKAKLYCAPIKGHSYVFWYQQVLKNEFKFLISFQNENVFDETGMPKERFSAKCLPNSPCSLEIQATKLEDSAVYFCASSLIGSGETVRNQPQHFGDGTRLSIL.

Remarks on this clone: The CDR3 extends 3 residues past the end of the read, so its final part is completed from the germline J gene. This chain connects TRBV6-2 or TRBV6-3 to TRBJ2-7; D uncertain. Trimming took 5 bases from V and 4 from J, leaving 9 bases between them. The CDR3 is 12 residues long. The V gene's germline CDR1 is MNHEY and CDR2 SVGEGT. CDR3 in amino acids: CASSNSRYEQYF. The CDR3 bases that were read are TGTGCCAGCAGTAATAGCAGATACGAG.

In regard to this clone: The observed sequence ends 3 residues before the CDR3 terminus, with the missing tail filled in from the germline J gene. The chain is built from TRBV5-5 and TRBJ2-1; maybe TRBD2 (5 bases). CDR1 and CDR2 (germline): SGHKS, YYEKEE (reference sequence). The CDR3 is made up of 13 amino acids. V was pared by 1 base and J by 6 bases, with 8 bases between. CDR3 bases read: TGTGCCAGCAGCTTGAAGGCGGGCAATGAG. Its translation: CASSLKAGNE. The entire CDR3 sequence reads CASSLKAGNEQFF.

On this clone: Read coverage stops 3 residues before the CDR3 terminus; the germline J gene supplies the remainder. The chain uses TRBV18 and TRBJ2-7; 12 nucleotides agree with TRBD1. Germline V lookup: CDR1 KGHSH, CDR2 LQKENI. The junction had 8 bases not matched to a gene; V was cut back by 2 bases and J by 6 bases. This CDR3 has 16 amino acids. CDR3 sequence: CASSPNGGTGGSEQYF. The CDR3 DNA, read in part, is TGTGCCAGCTCACCAAACGGCGGGACAGGGGGCTCCGAG.

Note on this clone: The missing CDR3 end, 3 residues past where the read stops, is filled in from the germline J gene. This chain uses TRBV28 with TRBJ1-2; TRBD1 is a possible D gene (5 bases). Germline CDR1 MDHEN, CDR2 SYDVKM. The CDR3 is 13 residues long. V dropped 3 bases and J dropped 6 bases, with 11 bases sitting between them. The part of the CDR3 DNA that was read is TGTGCCAGCAGTTTGGGCGGCAGGGATGGC. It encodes CASSLGGRDG. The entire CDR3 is CASSLGGRDGYTF.

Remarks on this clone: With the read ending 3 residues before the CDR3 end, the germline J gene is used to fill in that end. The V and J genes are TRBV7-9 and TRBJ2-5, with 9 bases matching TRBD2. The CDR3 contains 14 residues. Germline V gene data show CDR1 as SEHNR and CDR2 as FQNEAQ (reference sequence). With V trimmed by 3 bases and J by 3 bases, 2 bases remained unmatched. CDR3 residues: CASSFSGGKETQYF. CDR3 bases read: TGTGCCAGCAGCTTTAGCGGGGGTAAAGAGACC.

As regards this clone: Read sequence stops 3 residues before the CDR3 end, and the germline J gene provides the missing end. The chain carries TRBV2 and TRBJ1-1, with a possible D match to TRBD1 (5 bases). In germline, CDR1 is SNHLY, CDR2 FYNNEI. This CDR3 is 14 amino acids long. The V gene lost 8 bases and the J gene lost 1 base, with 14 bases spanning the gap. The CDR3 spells CASLLGGGNTEAFF. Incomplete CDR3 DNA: TGTGCCAGCCTCCTCGGGGGAGGGAACACTGAA.

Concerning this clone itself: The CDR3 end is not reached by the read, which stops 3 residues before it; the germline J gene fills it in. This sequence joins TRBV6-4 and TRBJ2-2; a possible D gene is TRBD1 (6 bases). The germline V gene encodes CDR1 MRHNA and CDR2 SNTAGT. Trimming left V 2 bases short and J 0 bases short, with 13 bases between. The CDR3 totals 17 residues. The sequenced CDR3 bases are TGTGCCAGCAGTGACGGGGGCCTACCCGCGAACACCGGGGAG. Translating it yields CASSDGGLPANTGE. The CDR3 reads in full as CASSDGGLPANTGELFF.

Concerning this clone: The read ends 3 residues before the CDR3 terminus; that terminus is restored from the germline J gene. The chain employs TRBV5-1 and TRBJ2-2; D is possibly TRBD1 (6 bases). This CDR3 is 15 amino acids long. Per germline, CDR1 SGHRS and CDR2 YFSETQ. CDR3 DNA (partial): TGCGCCAGCAGCTTGGCGGGGACATCCCCTGAAAAG. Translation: CASSLAGTSPEK. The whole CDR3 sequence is CASSLAGTSPEKLFF.

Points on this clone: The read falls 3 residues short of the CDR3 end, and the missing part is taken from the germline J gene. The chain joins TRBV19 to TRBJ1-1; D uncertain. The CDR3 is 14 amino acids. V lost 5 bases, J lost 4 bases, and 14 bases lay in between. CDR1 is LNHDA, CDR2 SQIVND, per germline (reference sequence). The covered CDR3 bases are TGTGCCAGTAGTCTCAGGACTGATGGCACTGAA. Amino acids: CASSLRTDGTE. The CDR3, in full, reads CASSLRTDGTEAFF.

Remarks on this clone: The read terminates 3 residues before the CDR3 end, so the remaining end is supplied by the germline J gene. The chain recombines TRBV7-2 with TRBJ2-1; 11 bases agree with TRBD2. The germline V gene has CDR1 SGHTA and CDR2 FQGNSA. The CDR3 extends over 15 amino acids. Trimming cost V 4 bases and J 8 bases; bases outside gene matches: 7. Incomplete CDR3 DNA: TGTGCCAGCAGCTCTTTAGCGGGAGGGCCGGATGAG. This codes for CASSSLAGGPDE. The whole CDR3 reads CASSSLAGGPDEQFF.

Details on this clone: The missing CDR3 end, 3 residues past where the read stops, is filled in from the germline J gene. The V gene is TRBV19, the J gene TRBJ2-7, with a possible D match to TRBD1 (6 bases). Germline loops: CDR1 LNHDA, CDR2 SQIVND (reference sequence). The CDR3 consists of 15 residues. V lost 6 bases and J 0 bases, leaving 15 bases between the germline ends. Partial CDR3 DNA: TGTGCCAGTAGCCAAACAGGGTTTGTCTCCTACGAG. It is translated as CASSQTGFVSYE. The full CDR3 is CASSQTGFVSYEQYF.

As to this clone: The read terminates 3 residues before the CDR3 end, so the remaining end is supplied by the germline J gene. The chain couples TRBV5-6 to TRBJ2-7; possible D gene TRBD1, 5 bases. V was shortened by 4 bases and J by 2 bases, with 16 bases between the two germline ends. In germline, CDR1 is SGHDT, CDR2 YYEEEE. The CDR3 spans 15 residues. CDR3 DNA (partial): TGTGCCAGCAGCCCCCCCAGGGTTAACCCCTACGAG. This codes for CASSPPRVNPYE. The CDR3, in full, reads CASSPPRVNPYEQYF.